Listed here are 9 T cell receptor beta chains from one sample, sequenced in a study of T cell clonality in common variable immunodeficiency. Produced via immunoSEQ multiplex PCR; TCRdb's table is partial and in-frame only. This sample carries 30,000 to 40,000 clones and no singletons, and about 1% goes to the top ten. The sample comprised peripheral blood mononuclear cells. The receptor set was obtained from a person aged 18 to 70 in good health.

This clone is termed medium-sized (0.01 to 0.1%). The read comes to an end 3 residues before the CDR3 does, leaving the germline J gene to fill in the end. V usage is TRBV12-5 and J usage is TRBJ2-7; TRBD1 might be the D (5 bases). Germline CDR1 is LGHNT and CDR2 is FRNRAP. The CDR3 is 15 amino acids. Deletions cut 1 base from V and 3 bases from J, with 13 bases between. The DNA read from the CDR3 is TGTGCTAGTGGTTTGGCAGCAGGGCCGCGCTACGAG. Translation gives CASGLAAGPRYE. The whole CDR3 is CASGLAAGPRYEQYF.

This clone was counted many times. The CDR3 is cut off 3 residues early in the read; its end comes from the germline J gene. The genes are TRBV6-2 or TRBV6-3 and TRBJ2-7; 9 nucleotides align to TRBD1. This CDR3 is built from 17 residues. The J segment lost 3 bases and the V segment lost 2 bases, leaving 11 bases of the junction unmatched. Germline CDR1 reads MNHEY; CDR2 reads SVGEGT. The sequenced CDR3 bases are TGTGCCAGCAGTTACCTGTTTCGGACAGGGGTGGACTACGAG. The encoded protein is CASSYLFRTGVDYE. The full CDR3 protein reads CASSYLFRTGVDYEQYF.

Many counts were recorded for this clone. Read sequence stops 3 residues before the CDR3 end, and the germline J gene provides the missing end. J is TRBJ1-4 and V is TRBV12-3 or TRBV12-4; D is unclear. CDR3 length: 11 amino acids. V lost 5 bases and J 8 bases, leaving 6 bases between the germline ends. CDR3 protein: CASSRWEKLFF. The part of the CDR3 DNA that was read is TGTGCCAGCAGTCGGTGGGAAAAA.

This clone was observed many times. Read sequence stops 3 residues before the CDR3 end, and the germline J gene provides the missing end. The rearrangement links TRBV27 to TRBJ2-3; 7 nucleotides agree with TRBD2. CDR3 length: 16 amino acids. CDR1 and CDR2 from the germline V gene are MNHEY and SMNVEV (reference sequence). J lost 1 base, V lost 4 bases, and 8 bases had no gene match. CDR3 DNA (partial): TGTGCCAGCAGTTCCCATTCTAGCGGCCGCACAGATACG. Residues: CASSSHSSGRTDT. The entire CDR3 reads CASSSHSSGRTDTQYF.

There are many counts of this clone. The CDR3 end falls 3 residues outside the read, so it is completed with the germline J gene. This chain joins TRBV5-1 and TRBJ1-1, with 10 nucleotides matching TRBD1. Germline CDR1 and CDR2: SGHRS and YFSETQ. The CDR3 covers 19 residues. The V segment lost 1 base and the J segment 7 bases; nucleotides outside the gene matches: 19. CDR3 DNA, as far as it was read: TGCGCCAGCAGCTTGATCGCGTATGGCCCCGGGACAGGGGTTGATGAA. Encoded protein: CASSLIAYGPGTGVDE. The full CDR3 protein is CASSLIAYGPGTGVDEAFF.

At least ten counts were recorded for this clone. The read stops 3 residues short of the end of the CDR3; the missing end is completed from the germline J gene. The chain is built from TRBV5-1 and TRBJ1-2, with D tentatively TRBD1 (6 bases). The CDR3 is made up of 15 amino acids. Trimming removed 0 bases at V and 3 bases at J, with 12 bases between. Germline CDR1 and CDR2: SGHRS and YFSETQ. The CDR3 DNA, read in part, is TGCGCCAGCAGCTTGGACAGGGAACTGGACTATGGC. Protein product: CASSLDRELDYG. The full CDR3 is CASSLDRELDYGYTF. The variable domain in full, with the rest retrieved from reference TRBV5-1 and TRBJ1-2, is KAGVTQTPRYLIKTRGQQVTLSCSPISGHRSVSWYQQTPGQGLQFLFEYFSETQRNKGNFPGRFSGRQFSNSRSEMNVSTLELGDSALYLCASSLDRELDYGYTFGSGTRLTVV.

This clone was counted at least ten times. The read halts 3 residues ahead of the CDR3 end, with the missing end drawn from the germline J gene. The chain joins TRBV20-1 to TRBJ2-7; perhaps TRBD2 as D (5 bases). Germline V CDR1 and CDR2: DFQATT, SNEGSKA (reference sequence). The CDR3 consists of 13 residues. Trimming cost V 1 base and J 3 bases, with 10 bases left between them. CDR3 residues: CSARGRAHYEQYF. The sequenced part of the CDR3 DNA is TGCAGTGCTAGAGGGCGGGCCCACTACGAG.

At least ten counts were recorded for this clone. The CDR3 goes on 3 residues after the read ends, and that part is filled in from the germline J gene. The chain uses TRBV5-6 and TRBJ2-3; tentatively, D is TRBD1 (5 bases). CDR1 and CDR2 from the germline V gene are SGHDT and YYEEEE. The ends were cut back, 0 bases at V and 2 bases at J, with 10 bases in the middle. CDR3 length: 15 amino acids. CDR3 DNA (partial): TGTGCCAGCAGCTTGGTGCGACAGTACACAGATACG. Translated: CASSLVRQYTDT. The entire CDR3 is CASSLVRQYTDTQYF.

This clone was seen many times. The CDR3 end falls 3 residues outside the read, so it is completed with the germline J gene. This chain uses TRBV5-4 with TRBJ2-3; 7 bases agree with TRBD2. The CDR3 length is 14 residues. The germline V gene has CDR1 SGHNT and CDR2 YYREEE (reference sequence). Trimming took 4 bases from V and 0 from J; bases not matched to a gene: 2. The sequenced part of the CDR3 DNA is TGTGCCAGCAGCCAGCGGGAAAGCACAGATACG. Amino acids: CASSQRESTDT. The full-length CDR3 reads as CASSQRESTDTQYF.